This TCR beta chain was found in a study of regulatory T cells in long-lasting Graves disease. Overall study: Persistent cases were those of Graves' disease that involved over 5 years of antithyroid drugs with positive TSH receptor antibodies.

Findings and limits, study-wide: Patients whose Graves' disease persisted exhibited lower TCR diversity than those newly diagnosed.

Germline-derived CDR1 and CDR2 are ENHRY and SYGVKD. The ends were cut back, 8 bases at V and 4 bases at J, with 8 bases in the middle. CDR3 length: 12 amino acids. Relying on iRepertoire HTBI primers and Arm-PCR of CDR3 regions, the team built TCR beta libraries. Each CDR3 protein gets one entry after TCRdb re-called the multiplex PCR reads with MiXCR. In the table there are more than 350,000 distinct CDR3 sequences, roughly 21% of which are singletons. Regarding this clonotype: Its antigen is not known.

Time point described: persistent/refractory GD, antithyroid drugs over 5 years with positive TRAb. Following extraction of RNA from PBMCs, that RNA was used to make the TCR library. This TCR was sampled from a female donor with Graves disease. The chain joins TRBV10-3 to TRBJ2-2, with TRBD2 as a possible D gene (5 bases). The sample here was peripheral blood mononuclear cells (PBMCs), taken when the disease was refractory, from a patient treated with antithyroid drugs. The CDR3 region has the DNA TGTGCCATCGGGGAGATCACCGGGGAGCTGTTTTTT. It is translated as CAIGEITGELFF.